This entry features one T cell receptor beta chain sequence. No antigen is known for it. This sample is drawn from a study of cytomegalovirus exposure and HLA in healthy donors. PCR involved 60 Vbeta and 13 Jbeta primers. TCRdb keeps only in-frame clones here, not all; method: immunoSEQ multiplex PCR. The sample yields 150,000 to 200,000 clones, 60% to 80% seen once. The CDR3 contains 15 residues. Findings and limits, study-wide: Common viral pathogens were later found to be apparently linked to several of the most significant clusters.

The clonotype comes from a man aged 40-55 years in good health and CMV-seronegative. The sequencing input was PBMCs. The genes are TRBV7-5 and TRBJ2-1; TRBD2 reflects the table's D call only, with no check against the DNA. TRBV7-5 is designated a pseudogene. CDR3 amino acids: CARSFRSGGIHEQFF. For the CDR3, the DNA is TGTGCCAGAAGCTTCCGTAGCGGGGGGATCCATGAGCAGTTCTTC.